The source of this TCR beta chain is a study of cytomegalovirus exposure and HLA in healthy donors. Study-level points and caveats: Published work reported that the classifier diagnosed cytomegalovirus status with high specificity and sensitivity. Relative to equally common others, HLA-associated TCR beta chains showed greater clonal expansion in a later analysis. As a later analysis revealed, the rate of TCR association differed by HLA locus, with DRB1 most and HLA-C fewest.

Comments on this clone: Its target is unknown.

The primer mix had 60 Vbeta and 13 Jbeta primers. Repertoires were generated with immunoSEQ multiplex PCR, while TCRdb's copy carries only in-frame clones and drops some. The table includes roughly 100,000 clones, approximately 66% detected once. V shed 3 bases, J shed 12 bases, and the junction held 8 bases outside the gene matches. This CDR3 spans 14 amino acids. Germline V gene sequence: CDR1 LGHNA, CDR2 YNFKEQ. The receptor comes from a woman aged 50 to 65 in good health and CMV-seronegative. The chain carries TRBV4-2 and TRBJ1-4, with 9 bases aligning to TRBD1. The source material was PBMCs. The CDR3 DNA follows: TGTGCCAGCAGCCACGGGACAGGGAAAAGAGAACTGTTTTTT. Its protein is CASSHGTGKRELFF.